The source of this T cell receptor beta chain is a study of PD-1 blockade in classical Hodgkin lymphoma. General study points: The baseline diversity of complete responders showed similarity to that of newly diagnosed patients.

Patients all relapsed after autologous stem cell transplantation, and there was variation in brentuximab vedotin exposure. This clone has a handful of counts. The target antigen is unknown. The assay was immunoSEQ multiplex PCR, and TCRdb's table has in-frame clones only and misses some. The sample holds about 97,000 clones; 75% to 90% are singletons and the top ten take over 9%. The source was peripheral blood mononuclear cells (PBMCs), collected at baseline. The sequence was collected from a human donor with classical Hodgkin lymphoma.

CDR3 nucleotides: TGTGCCAGCAGTAGCGACGTGGCGGGCGGCTACACCTTC. It translates to CASSSDVAGGYTF. This sequence joins TRBV2 and TRBJ1-2; D is uncertain. Germline assignment: CDR1 SNHLY and CDR2 FYNNEI. The CDR3 has 13 residues. Deletions cut 5 bases from V and 8 bases from J, with 15 bases between.